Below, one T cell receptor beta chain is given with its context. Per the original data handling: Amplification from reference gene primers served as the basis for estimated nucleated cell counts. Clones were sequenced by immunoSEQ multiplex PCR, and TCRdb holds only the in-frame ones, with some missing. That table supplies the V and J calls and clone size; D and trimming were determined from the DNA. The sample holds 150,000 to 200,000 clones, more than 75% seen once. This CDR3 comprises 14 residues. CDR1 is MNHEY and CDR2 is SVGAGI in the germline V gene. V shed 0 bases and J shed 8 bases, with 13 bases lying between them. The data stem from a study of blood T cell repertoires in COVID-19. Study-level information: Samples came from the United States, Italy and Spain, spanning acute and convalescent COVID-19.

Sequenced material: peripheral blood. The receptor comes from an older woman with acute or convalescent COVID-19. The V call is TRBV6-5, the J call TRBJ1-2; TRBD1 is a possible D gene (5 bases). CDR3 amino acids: CASSYSLRDDGYTF. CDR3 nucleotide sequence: TGTGCCAGCAGTTACTCCCTCAGGGATGACGGCTACACCTTC.